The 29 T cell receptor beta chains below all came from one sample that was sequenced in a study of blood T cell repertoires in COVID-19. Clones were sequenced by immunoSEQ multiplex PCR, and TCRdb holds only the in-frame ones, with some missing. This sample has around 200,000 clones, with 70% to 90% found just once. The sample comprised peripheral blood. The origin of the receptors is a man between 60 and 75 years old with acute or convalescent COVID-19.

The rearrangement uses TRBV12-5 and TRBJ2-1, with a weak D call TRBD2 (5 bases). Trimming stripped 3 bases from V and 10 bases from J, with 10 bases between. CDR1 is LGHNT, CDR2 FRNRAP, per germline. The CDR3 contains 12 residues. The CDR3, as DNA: TGTGCTAGTGGTTTTTACGGGAACGAGCAGTTCTTC. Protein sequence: CASGFYGNEQFF. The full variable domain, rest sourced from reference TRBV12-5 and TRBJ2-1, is DARVTQTPRHKVTEMGQEVTMRCQPILGHNTVFWYRQTMMQGLELLAYFRNRAPLDDSGMPKDRFSAEMPDATLATLKIQPSEPRDSAVYFCASGFYGNEQFFGPGTRLTVL.

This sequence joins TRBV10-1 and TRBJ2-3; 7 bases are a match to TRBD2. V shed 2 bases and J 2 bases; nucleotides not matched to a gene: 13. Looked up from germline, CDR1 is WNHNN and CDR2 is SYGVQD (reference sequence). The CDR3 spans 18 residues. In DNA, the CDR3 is TGCGCCAGCAGTGAGGCCCTAGGGGAGGGCCTTAACACAGATACGCAGTATTTT. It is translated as CASSEALGEGLNTDTQYF.

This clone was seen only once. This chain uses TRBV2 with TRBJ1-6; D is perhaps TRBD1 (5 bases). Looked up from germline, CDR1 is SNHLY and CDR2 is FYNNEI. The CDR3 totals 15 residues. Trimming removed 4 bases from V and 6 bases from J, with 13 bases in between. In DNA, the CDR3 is TGTGCCAGCAGTGTAGGTCAGGGCCCTAATTCACCCCTCCACTTT. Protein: CASSVGQGPNSPLHF.

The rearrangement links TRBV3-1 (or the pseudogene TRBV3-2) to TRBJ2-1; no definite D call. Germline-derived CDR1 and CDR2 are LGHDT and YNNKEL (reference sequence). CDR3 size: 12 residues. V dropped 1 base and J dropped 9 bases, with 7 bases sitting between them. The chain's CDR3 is CASSQAEAEQFF. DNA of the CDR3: TGTGCCAGCAGCCAAGCCGAAGCTGAGCAGTTCTTC.

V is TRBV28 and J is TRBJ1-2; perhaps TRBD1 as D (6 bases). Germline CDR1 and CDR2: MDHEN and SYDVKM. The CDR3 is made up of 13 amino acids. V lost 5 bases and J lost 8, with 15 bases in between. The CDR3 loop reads CASSGGGRDGYTF. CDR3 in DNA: TGTGCCAGCAGTGGGGGGGGCAGGGACGGCTACACCTTC.

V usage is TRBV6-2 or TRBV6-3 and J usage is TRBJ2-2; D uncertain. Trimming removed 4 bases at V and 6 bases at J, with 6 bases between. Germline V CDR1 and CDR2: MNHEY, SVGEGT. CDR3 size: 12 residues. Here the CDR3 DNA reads TGTGCCAGCAGTTTCCTTCCCGGGGAGCTGTTTTTT. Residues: CASSFLPGELFF.

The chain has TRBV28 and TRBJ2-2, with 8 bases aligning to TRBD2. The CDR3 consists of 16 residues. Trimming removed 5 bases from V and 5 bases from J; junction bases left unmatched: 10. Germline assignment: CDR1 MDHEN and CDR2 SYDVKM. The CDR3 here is CASSGAGEVLTGELFF. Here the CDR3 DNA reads TGTGCCAGCAGTGGAGCGGGAGAGGTGTTGACCGGGGAGCTGTTTTTT.

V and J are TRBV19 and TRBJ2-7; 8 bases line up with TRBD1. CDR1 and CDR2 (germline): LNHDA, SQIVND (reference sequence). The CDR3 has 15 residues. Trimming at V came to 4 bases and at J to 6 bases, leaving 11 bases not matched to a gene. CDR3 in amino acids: CASSKGRQGAVEQYF. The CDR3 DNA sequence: TGTGCCAGTAGTAAGGGCCGGCAGGGGGCCGTCGAGCAGTACTTC.

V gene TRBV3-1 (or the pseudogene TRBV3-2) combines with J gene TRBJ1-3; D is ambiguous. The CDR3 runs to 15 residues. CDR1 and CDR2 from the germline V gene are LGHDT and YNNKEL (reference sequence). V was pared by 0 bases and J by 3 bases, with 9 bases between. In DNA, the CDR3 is TGTGCCAGCAGCCAAGATAAAGCGGGTGGAAACACCATATATTTT. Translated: CASSQDKAGGNTIYF.

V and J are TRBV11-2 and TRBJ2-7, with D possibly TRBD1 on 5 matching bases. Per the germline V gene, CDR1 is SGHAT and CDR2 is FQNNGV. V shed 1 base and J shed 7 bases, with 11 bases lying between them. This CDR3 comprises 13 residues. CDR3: CASSLGQYTEQYF. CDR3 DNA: TGTGCCAGCAGCTTAGGACAGTATACGGAGCAGTACTTC.

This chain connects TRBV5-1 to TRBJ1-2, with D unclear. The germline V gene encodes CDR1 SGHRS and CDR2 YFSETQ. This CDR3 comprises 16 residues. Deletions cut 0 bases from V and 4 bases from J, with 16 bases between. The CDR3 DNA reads TGCGCCAGCAGCTTGGATGGTGCGGGTACCGGCTATGGCTACACCTTC. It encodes CASSLDGAGTGYGYTF.

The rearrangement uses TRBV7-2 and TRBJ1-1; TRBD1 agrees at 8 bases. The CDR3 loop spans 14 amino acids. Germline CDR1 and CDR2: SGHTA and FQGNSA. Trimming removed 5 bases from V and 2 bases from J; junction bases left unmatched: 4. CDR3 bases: TGTGCCAGCAGCCCCGGACAGGGCAACACTGAAGCTTTCTTT. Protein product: CASSPGQGNTEAFF.

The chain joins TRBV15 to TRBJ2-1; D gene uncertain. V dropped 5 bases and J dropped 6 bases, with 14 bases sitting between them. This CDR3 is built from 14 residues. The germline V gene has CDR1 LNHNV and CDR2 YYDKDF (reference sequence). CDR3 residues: CATSLRGGANEQFF. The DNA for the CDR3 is TGTGCCACCAGCCTGCGAGGCGGCGCCAATGAGCAGTTCTTC.

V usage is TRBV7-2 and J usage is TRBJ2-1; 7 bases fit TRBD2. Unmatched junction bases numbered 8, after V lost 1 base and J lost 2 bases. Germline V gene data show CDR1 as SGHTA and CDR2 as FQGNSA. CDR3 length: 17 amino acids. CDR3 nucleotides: TGTGCCAGCAGCTTAGACCCGGGGGGAGGGCCCTACAATGAGCAGTTCTTC. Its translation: CASSLDPGGGPYNEQFF.

The CDR3 is CASSTTGTSGGKQYF. CDR3 DNA: TGCGCCAGCAGCACAACCGGGACTAGCGGAGGGAAGCAGTACTTC. The chain couples TRBV5-1 to TRBJ2-7, with 11 nucleotides matching TRBD2. CDR1 and CDR2 from the germline V gene are SGHRS and YFSETQ. This CDR3 is built from 15 residues. The V and J ends lost 4 bases and 8 bases, in that order; junction bases with no gene match: 11.

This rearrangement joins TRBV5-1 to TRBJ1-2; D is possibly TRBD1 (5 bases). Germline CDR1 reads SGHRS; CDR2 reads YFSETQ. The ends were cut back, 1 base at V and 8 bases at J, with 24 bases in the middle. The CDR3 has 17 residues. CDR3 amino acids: CASSLTDRDRGRWGYTF. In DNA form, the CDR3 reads TGCGCCAGCAGCTTGACCGACAGAGACAGAGGAAGATGGGGCTACACCTTC. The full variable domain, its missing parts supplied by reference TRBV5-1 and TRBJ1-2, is KAGVTQTPRYLIKTRGQQVTLSCSPISGHRSVSWYQQTPGQGLQFLFEYFSETQRNKGNFPGRFSGRQFSNSRSEMNVSTLELGDSALYLCASSLTDRDRGRWGYTFGSGTRLTVV.

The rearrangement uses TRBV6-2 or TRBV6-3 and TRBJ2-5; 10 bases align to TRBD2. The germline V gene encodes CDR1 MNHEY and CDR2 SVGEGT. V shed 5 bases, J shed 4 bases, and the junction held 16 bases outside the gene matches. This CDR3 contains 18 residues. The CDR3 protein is CASSPLSLSGRALETQYF. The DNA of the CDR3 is TGTGCCAGCAGTCCGCTGAGCTTGAGCGGGAGGGCCCTAGAGACCCAGTACTTC.

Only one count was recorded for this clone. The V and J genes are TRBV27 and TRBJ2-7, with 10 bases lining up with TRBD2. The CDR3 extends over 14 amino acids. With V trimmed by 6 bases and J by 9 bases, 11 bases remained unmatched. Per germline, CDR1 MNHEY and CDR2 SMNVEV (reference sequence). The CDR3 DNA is TGTGCCAGCAGACGAGCGGGAGGGTCGGGGACGCAGTACTTC. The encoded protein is CASRRAGGSGTQYF.

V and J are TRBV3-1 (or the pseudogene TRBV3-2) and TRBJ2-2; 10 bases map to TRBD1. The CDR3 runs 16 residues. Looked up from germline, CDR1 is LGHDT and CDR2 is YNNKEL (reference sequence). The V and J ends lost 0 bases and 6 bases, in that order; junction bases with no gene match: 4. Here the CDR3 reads CASSQDRGTGAGELFF. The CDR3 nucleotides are TGTGCCAGCAGCCAAGATCGAGGGACAGGGGCCGGGGAGCTGTTTTTT.

The CDR3 sequence is CASSQDTTGTITYEQYF. As DNA, the CDR3 is TGCGCCAGCAGCCAAGATACAACCGGGACTATCACCTACGAGCAGTACTTC. The chain employs TRBV4-1 and TRBJ2-7, with 7 bases identical to TRBD2. The CDR3 loop spans 17 amino acids. Germline V gene data show CDR1 as MGHRA and CDR2 as YSYEKL. Losses at the gene ends were 0 bases for V and 2 bases for J; bases not matched to a gene: 10.

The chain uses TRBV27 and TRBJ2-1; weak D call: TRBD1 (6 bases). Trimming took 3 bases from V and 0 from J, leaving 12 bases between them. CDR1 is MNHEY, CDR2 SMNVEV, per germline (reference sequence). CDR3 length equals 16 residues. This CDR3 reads CASSFLGTFSYNEQFF. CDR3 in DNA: TGTGCCAGCAGTTTCCTAGGGACATTCTCCTACAATGAGCAGTTCTTC.

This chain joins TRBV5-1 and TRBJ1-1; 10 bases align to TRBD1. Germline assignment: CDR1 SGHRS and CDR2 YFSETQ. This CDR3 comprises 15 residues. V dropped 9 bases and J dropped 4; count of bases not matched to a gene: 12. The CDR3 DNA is TGCGCCACCTCTCCGGACAGGGGGGCGGCCACTGAAGCTTTCTTT. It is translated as CATSPDRGAATEAFF.

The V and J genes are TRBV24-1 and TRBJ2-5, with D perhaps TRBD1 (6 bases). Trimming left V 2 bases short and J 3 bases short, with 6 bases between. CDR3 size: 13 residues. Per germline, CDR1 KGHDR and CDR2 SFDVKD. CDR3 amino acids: CATSDWTEETQYF. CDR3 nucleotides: TGTGCCACCAGTGATTGGACAGAAGAGACCCAGTACTTC.

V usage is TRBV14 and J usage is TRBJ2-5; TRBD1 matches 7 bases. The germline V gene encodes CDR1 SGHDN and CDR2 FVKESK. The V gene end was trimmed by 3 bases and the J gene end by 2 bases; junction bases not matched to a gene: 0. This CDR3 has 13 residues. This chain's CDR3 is CASSQTGQETQYF. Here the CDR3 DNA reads TGTGCCAGCAGCCAGACAGGGCAAGAGACCCAGTACTTC.

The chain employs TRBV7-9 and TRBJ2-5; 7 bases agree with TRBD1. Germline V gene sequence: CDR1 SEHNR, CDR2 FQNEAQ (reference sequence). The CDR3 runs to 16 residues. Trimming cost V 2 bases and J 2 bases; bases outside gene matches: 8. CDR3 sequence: CASSLSDRPTQETQYF. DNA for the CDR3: TGTGCCAGCAGCTTATCGGACAGGCCAACTCAAGAGACCCAGTACTTC.

This CDR3 reads CASSQGAGEDEAFF. CDR3 coding DNA: TGTGCCAGCAGCCAAGGGGCAGGGGAAGATGAAGCTTTCTTT. This chain uses TRBV7-9 with TRBJ1-1; a weak D match, TRBD1 (6 bases). V was shortened by 5 bases and J by 7 bases, with 17 bases between the two germline ends. This CDR3 spans 14 amino acids. Germline values: CDR1 SEHNR, CDR2 FQNEAQ (reference sequence).

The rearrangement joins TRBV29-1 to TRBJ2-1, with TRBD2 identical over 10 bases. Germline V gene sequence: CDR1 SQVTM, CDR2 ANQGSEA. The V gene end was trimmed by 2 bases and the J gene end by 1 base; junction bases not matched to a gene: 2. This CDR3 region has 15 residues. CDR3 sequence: CSVETSGTSYNEQFF. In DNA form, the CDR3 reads TGCAGCGTTGAAACTAGCGGGACTTCCTACAATGAGCAGTTCTTC.

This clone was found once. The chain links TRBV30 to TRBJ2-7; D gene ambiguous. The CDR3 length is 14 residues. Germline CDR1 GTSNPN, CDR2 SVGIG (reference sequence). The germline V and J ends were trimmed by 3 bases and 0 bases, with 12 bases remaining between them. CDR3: CAWSRSVPSYEQYF. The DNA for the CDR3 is TGTGCCTGGAGCCGATCAGTGCCCTCCTACGAGCAGTACTTC.

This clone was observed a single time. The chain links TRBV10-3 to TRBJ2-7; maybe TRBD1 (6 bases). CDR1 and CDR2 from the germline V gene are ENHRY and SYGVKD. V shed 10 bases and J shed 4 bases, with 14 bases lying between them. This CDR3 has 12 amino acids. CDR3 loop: CATRQEGYEQYF. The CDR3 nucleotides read TGTGCCACCCGACAGGAAGGGTACGAGCAGTACTTC.